This TCR beta chain came from a study of metastatic and nonmetastatic thyroid tumors. On the study more broadly: Repertoires from blood and tumor or nodule tissue of malignant and benign thyroid patients were compared. Study findings and constraints: A significant increase in TCR beta diversity was reportedly seen in malignant thyroid tumors relative to benign nodules, in blood and tumor.

This CDR3 spans 13 amino acids. Germline CDR1 is SNHLY and CDR2 is FYNNEI. J gave up 4 bases and V 9 bases, and 5 bases lay outside the gene matches. Patients had received no treatment of any kind before thyroid surgery. Original processing methods: A classifier for distant metastasis in papillary thyroid cancer was constructed using CDR3 differences observed across clinicopathological groups. TCRdb redid the clone calls on the PCR reads using MiXCR. In this record, the V and J calls reflect TCRdb's handling and not the investigators' own analysis. The table lists 60,000 or so clones, 4% to 4.5% of them singletons. This clone has just a few counts. Its antigen is not known.

The V and J genes are TRBV2 and TRBJ2-3, with 9 bases fitting TRBD1. Sequencing input: blood. This TCR came from a female donor with papillary thyroid cancer or a benign thyroid nodule (not recorded which). Some clones in this sample may be carry-over from other donors' samples. The CDR3 coding sequence is TGTGCCAGTACAACAGGGGGCGCAGATACGCAGTATTTT. This translates into CASTTGGADTQYF. The variable domain in full, with the rest retrieved from reference TRBV2 and TRBJ2-3, is EPEVTQTPSHQVTQMGQEVILRCVPISNHLYFYWYRQILGQKVEFLVSFYNNEISEKSEIFDDQFSVERPDGSNFTLKIRSTKLEDSAMYFCASTTGGADTQYFGPGTRLTVL.